Shown below are 30 T cell receptor beta chains from a single sample sequenced in a study of blood T cell repertoires in COVID-19. Sequenced by immunoSEQ multiplex PCR; TCRdb stores in-frame clones only, minus some. This table has around 190,000 clones, about 79% appearing once. The specimen was peripheral blood. These receptors originate from a human donor in a cohort sampled during active COVID-19.

The chain couples TRBV19 to TRBJ2-7, with 10 bases identical to TRBD2. There are 15 residues in the CDR3. V was pared by 5 bases and J by 4 bases, with 8 bases of the junction left unmatched. Germline V gene lookup returns CDR1 LNHDA and CDR2 SQIVND (reference sequence). The CDR3, as DNA: TGTGCCAGTAGTCCCCCGGGACTAGCGAGATACGAGCAGTACTTC. Protein: CASSPPGLARYEQYF.

This clone has a handful of counts. The rearrangement joins TRBV19 to TRBJ1-2, with TRBD1 as a possible D gene (5 bases). The V end was cut by 2 bases, the J end by 2 bases, with 12 bases between. CDR3 size: 15 residues. Germline CDR1 and CDR2: LNHDA and SQIVND (reference sequence). CDR3 bases: TGTGCCAGTAGTATATTCCCAGGGCCGAACTATGGCTACACCTTC. It specifies CASSIFPGPNYGYTF. Filled out from reference TRBV19 and TRBJ1-2, the complete variable domain reads DGGITQSPKYLFRKEGQNVTLSCEQNLNHDAMYWYRQDPGQGLRLIYYSQIVNDFQKGDIAEGYSVSREKKESFPLTVTSAQKNPTAFYLCASSIFPGPNYGYTFGSGTRLTVV.

This rearrangement joins TRBV28 to TRBJ2-7, with D perhaps TRBD2 (6 bases). The CDR3 has 13 amino acids. Trimming shortened V by 7 bases and J by 3 bases, and 13 bases separated the two germline ends. Germline V gives CDR1 MDHEN, CDR2 SYDVKM. CDR3 sequence: CASTAGLVYEQYF. CDR3 DNA sequence: TGTGCCAGCACCGCGGGGTTGGTCTACGAGCAGTACTTC.

The rearrangement joins TRBV28 to TRBJ1-3; 9 positions match TRBD1. The CDR3 totals 16 residues. Germline V gene data show CDR1 as MDHEN and CDR2 as SYDVKM. J lost 3 bases, V lost 6 bases, and 9 bases had no gene match. As DNA, the CDR3 is TGTGCCAGCAGGACAGCCGGGACAGGGTATGGAAACACCATATATTTT. Its protein is CASRTAGTGYGNTIYF.

The chain joins TRBV7-9 to TRBJ1-1; TRBD1 aligns across 9 bases. The V and J ends lost 6 bases and 4 bases, in that order; junction bases with no gene match: 6. The CDR3 has 14 amino acids. Per germline, CDR1 SEHNR and CDR2 FQNEAQ (reference sequence). CDR3 DNA sequence: TGTGCCAGCAGGTCGACAGGGGGGATCACTGAAGCTTTCTTT. Residues: CASRSTGGITEAFF.

The chain combines TRBV27 with TRBJ2-7; D remains ambiguous. Germline values: CDR1 MNHEY, CDR2 SMNVEV (reference sequence). The CDR3 length is 14 residues. Trimming cost V 6 bases and J 1 base, with 13 bases left between them. In DNA form, the CDR3 reads TGTGCCAGCAGATACTCTGGCGGATCCTACGAGCAGTACTTC. As protein: CASRYSGGSYEQYF.

This clone was seen just once. The chain employs TRBV5-1 and TRBJ2-2; 8 nucleotides align to TRBD2. The length of the CDR3 is 15 residues. Unmatched junction bases numbered 4, after V lost 0 bases and J lost 6 bases. The germline CDR1 and CDR2 sequences are SGHRS and YFSETQ. CDR3 nucleotides: TGCGCCAGCAGCTTGGACGGGAGGGCCGCCGGGGAGCTGTTTTTT. This translates into CASSLDGRAAGELFF.

The V and J genes are TRBV5-4 and TRBJ1-2, with D maybe TRBD1 (5 bases). Trimming stripped 1 base from V and 6 bases from J, with 7 bases between. CDR3 size: 12 residues. CDR1 is SGHNT, CDR2 YYREEE, per germline (reference sequence). This chain's CDR3 is CASSLSRDGYTF. CDR3 in DNA: TGTGCCAGCAGCTTGTCCAGGGATGGCTACACCTTC.

V and J are TRBV4-2 and TRBJ2-3; 11 nucleotides line up with TRBD2. This CDR3 is 16 amino acids long. V lost 3 bases, J lost 8 bases, and 10 bases stayed unmatched. Germline V lookup: CDR1 LGHNA, CDR2 YNFKEQ. CDR3 loop: CASSQEASGRRGTQYF. The DNA for the CDR3 is TGTGCCAGCAGCCAGGAAGCTAGCGGGAGGAGGGGTACGCAGTATTTT.

J is TRBJ2-3 and V is TRBV19; 14 bases map to TRBD2. Looked up from germline, CDR1 is LNHDA and CDR2 is SQIVND (reference sequence). This CDR3 has 16 amino acids. V shed 4 bases and J 9 bases; nucleotides not matched to a gene: 9. For the CDR3, the DNA is TGTGCCAGTAGTAACCAGGGACTAGCGGGAGAGGGCACGCAGTATTTT. Its translation is CASSNQGLAGEGTQYF.

The chain combines TRBV6-2 or TRBV6-3 with TRBJ2-1; 12 positions agree with TRBD1. CDR1 and CDR2 from the germline V gene are MNHEY and SVGEGT. Trimming cost V 6 bases and J 9 bases; bases outside gene matches: 9. This CDR3 has 15 residues. The CDR3 region is CASSTRDRGRREQFF. CDR3 nucleotides: TGTGCCAGCAGCACCCGGGACAGGGGGCGTCGTGAGCAGTTCTTC.

V gene TRBV3-1 (or the pseudogene TRBV3-2) combines with J gene TRBJ2-2, with TRBD1 as a possible D gene (6 bases). The germline gives CDR1 LGHDT, CDR2 YNNKEL (reference sequence). This CDR3 is 15 amino acids long. V shed 3 bases and J shed 6 bases, with 14 bases lying between them. This CDR3 is CASSHSTGLAGELFF. For the CDR3, the DNA is TGTGCCAGCAGCCACTCCACAGGGTTAGCCGGGGAGCTGTTTTTT.

This sequence joins TRBV24-1 and TRBJ2-7; 10 nucleotides line up with TRBD1. V shed 5 bases, J shed 3 bases, and the junction held 3 bases outside the gene matches. Per germline, CDR1 KGHDR and CDR2 SFDVKD. This CDR3 spans 14 amino acids. The CDR3 is CATSARDRGYEQYF. CDR3 in DNA: TGTGCCACCAGTGCTAGGGACAGGGGCTACGAGCAGTACTTC.

The chain has TRBV11-2 and TRBJ1-4; 10 bases are shared with TRBD1. In germline, CDR1 is SGHAT, CDR2 FQNNGV. This CDR3 has 14 amino acids. V lost 5 bases and J lost 8; bases outside the gene matches: 5. The CDR3 sequence is CASSPGQGREKLFF. CDR3 nucleotides: TGTGCCAGCAGCCCGGGACAGGGGCGAGAAAAACTGTTTTTT.

The V and J genes are TRBV19 and TRBJ1-5; D gene uncertain. CDR1 and CDR2 (germline): LNHDA, SQIVND (reference sequence). The germline V and J ends were trimmed by 7 bases and 0 bases, with 7 bases remaining between them. CDR3 size: 13 residues. The CDR3 protein is CASTDYSNQPQHF. CDR3 sequence (DNA): TGTGCCAGTACCGACTATAGCAATCAGCCCCAGCATTTT.

The chain couples TRBV28 to TRBJ2-7, with a possible D match to TRBD2 (5 bases). The CDR3 runs 17 residues. Deletions cut 4 bases from V and 1 base from J, with 20 bases between. Germline V gives CDR1 MDHEN, CDR2 SYDVKM. In DNA, the CDR3 is TGTGCCAGCAGTTCGGCCCCGAGCGAGGGTGGGTCCTACGAGCAGTACTTC. Protein: CASSSAPSEGGSYEQYF. Supplemented by reference TRBV28 and TRBJ2-7, the full variable domain reads DVKVTQSSRYLVKRTGEKVFLECVQDMDHENMFWYRQDPGLGLRLIYFSYDVKMKEKGDIPEGYSVSREKKERFSLILESASTNQTSMYLCASSSAPSEGGSYEQYFGPGTRLTVT.

The chain is built from TRBV28 and TRBJ2-7, with TRBD2 matching 8 bases. The junction had 6 bases not matched to a gene; V was cut back by 2 bases and J by 3 bases. This CDR3 region has 15 residues. CDR1 and CDR2 from the germline V gene are MDHEN and SYDVKM. CDR3 DNA sequence: TGTGCCAGCAGTTTAGCGGGAGGTGTGATCTACGAGCAGTACTTC. Its translation: CASSLAGGVIYEQYF.

This clone turned up a few times. The chain couples TRBV27 to TRBJ2-7; D possibly corresponds to TRBD2 (5 bases). Germline CDR1 reads MNHEY; CDR2 reads SMNVEV (reference sequence). The V end lost 8 bases, the J end lost 2 bases, and 16 bases lay between the germline ends. This CDR3 spans 14 amino acids. This CDR3 is CASRLAGGTYEQYF. CDR3 nucleotides: TGTGCCAGCCGATTAGCAGGAGGCACCTACGAGCAGTACTTC.

The genes are TRBV6-5 and TRBJ2-1, with TRBD2 matching over 10 bases. V lost 3 bases, J lost 13 bases, and 3 bases stayed unmatched. Germline V gene data show CDR1 as MNHEY and CDR2 as SVGAGI. The CDR3 spans 12 residues. The CDR3 is CASSYTSGKQFF. Here the CDR3 DNA reads TGTGCCAGCAGTTATACTAGCGGGAAACAGTTCTTC.

This clone was recorded a few times. The chain couples TRBV7-2 to TRBJ2-1; D is undetermined. CDR3 length: 14 amino acids. The V end lost 5 bases, the J end lost 3 bases, and 11 bases lay between the germline ends. Germline assignment: CDR1 SGHTA and CDR2 FQGNSA. This CDR3 reads CASSPDSSYNEQFF. CDR3 nucleotides: TGTGCCAGCAGCCCAGATAGCAGCTACAATGAGCAGTTCTTC.

The rearrangement uses TRBV24-1 and TRBJ2-3; tentative D call: TRBD2 (5 bases). Germline CDR1 is KGHDR and CDR2 is SFDVKD. This CDR3 has 14 amino acids. V lost 6 bases and J lost 2, with 11 bases in between. The DNA for the CDR3 is TGTGCCACCAGTCGTTACGGGGACACAGATACGCAGTATTTT. It specifies CATSRYGDTDTQYF.

This chain joins TRBV19 and TRBJ2-2; 9 bases match TRBD2. CDR1 is LNHDA, CDR2 SQIVND, per germline (reference sequence). The CDR3 is 15 residues long. The CDR3 sequence is CGSGGRAENGGELFF. CDR3 sequence (DNA): TGTGGGTCCGGCGGGAGGGCCGAGAACGGCGGGGAGCTGTTTTTT.

The chain uses TRBV18 and TRBJ2-1, with D uncertain. CDR1 and CDR2 from the germline V gene are KGHSH and LQKENI. This CDR3 is built from 15 residues. V gave up 3 bases and J gave up 3 bases, with 12 bases separating them. The CDR3 DNA follows: TGTGCCAGCTCACCTCTCGCTACCTACTACAATGAGCAGTTCTTC. It encodes CASSPLATYYNEQFF.

This rearrangement joins TRBV5-4 to TRBJ2-2, with 11 nucleotides matching TRBD2. CDR3 length equals 16 residues. V lost 4 bases, J lost 6 bases, and 8 bases stayed unmatched. Germline CDR1 and CDR2: SGHNT and YYREEE (reference sequence). The CDR3 loop is CASSPGLAEAPGELFF. CDR3 in DNA: TGTGCCAGCAGCCCGGGACTAGCGGAGGCTCCCGGGGAGCTGTTTTTT.

This sequence joins TRBV7-9 and TRBJ1-2; possibly TRBD1 for D (5 bases). The CDR3 consists of 14 residues. Germline assignment: CDR1 SEHNR and CDR2 FQNEAQ (reference sequence). Trimming took 5 bases from V and 4 from J, leaving 14 bases between them. The CDR3 sequence: CASSPRRGAYGYTF. The CDR3 DNA reads as TGTGCCAGCAGCCCCAGGAGGGGCGCCTATGGCTACACCTTC. Drawing the rest from reference TRBV7-9 and TRBJ1-2, the complete variable domain is DTGVSQNPRHKITKRGQNVTFRCDPISEHNRLYWYRQTLGQGPEFLTYFQNEAQLEKSRLLSDRFSAERPKGSFSTLEIQRTEQGDSAMYLCASSPRRGAYGYTFGSGTRLTVV.

CDR3 in amino acids: CAIGALGEQFF. CDR3 coding DNA: TGTGCCATCGGGGCCCTCGGTGAGCAGTTCTTC. This sequence joins TRBV10-3 and TRBJ2-1; possibly TRBD1 for D (5 bases). The length of the CDR3 is 11 residues. Germline CDR1 ENHRY, CDR2 SYGVKD. V lost 8 bases and J lost 9, with 11 bases in between.

This clone was picked up a small number of times. The rearrangement links TRBV2 to TRBJ1-4; 8 bases fit TRBD1. The CDR3 sequence is 16 residues long. The germline V gene encodes CDR1 SNHLY and CDR2 FYNNEI. J was trimmed by 2 bases and V by 5 bases; bases with no gene match: 7. In nucleotides, the CDR3 is TGTGCCAGCAGTCCAGGGGGCAGAGGGACTAATGAAAAACTGTTTTTT. Its translation is CASSPGGRGTNEKLFF.

The chain uses TRBV5-6 and TRBJ2-1; the D is unclear. The CDR3 is 11 amino acids. The germline CDR1 and CDR2 sequences are SGHDT and YYEEEE. The V end was cut by 3 bases, the J end by 8 bases, with 6 bases between. As DNA, the CDR3 is TGTGCCAGCAGCTCGAGTCATGAGCAGTTCTTC. It codes for CASSSSHEQFF.

The rearrangement links TRBV30 to TRBJ1-1, with 9 bases identical to TRBD1. The V gene end was trimmed by 4 bases and the J gene end by 0 bases; junction bases not matched to a gene: 6. CDR1 is GTSNPN, CDR2 SVGIG, per germline (reference sequence). The length of the CDR3 is 15 residues. The CDR3 spells CAWTRTGAMNTEAFF. In nucleotides, the CDR3 is TGTGCCTGGACACGGACAGGGGCAATGAACACTGAAGCTTTCTTT.

This clone was observed a few times. The CDR3 bases are TGTGCCAGTAGTATAGGACCAGGGGGACGTTCACCCCTCCACTTT. Encoded protein: CASSIGPGGRSPLHF. The rearrangement joins TRBV19 to TRBJ1-6, with TRBD1 matching 7 bases. Germline values: CDR1 LNHDA, CDR2 SQIVND (reference sequence). The length of the CDR3 is 15 residues. V lost 1 base to trimming and J lost 9 bases; unmatched junction nucleotides: 6.